The 32 T cell receptor beta chains below come from one sample, sequenced in a study of T cells in Graves' hyperthyroidism and ophthalmopathy. TCR beta CDR3 regions were amplified from RNA. With the HTBI primer set, the TCR CDR3 went through a first round of RT-PCR. TCRdb passed the multiplex PCR reads through MiXCR, listing each CDR3 protein once. Here the sample spans around 190,000 distinct CDR3 sequences, roughly a sixth being singletons. The sequenced material came from blood. These receptor sequences come from a woman in her forties or fifties with Graves' hyperthyroidism.

This clonotype has at least ten counts. The chain joins TRBV19 to TRBJ2-3; D is unclear. Germline V gives CDR1 LNHDA, CDR2 SQIVND (reference sequence). Between the trimmed V and J ends, which lost 6 bases and 2 bases, there was a span of 12 bases. The CDR3 totals 14 residues. CDR3 sequence (DNA): TGTGCCAGTAGCTTTTTGTCCCACACAGATACGCAGTATTTT. It specifies CASSFLSHTDTQYF. Full variable domain (missing parts from reference TRBV19 and TRBJ2-3): DGGITQSPKYLFRKEGQNVTLSCEQNLNHDAMYWYRQDPGQGLRLIYYSQIVNDFQKGDIAEGYSVSREKKESFPLTVTSAQKNPTAFYLCASSFLSHTDTQYFGPGTRLTVL.

This chain uses TRBV29-1 with TRBJ1-3; TRBD1 matches at 9 bases. The CDR3 spans 15 residues. The junction had 8 bases not matched to a gene; V was cut back by 4 bases and J by 4 bases. CDR1 and CDR2 (germline): SQVTM, ANQGSEA. DNA of the CDR3: TGCAGCGTTGGTGGGGGACAGGGTTCAGGAAACACCATATATTTT. It is translated as CSVGGGQGSGNTIYF.

The J gene is TRBJ2-5, the V gene TRBV7-6; D ambiguous. V was shortened by 3 bases and J by 5 bases, with 10 bases between the two germline ends. CDR1 SGHVS and CDR2 FNYEAQ come from the germline V gene. This CDR3 has 13 amino acids. The chain's CDR3 is CASSLGSLETQYF. In nucleotides, the CDR3 is TGTGCCAGCAGCTTGGGAAGCTTGGAGACCCAGTACTTC.

This clonotype showed up many times. The chain carries TRBV27 and TRBJ2-1; TRBD2 agrees at 12 bases. V was pared by 7 bases and J by 5 bases, with 12 bases of the junction left unmatched. There are 17 residues in the CDR3. CDR1 is MNHEY, CDR2 SMNVEV, per germline (reference sequence). CDR3 sequence: CASILLSSGRADNEQFF. DNA of the CDR3: TGTGCCAGCATCCTCTTATCTAGCGGGAGGGCCGACAATGAGCAGTTCTTC.

The gene calls are TRBV4-1 and TRBJ1-1, with 7 bases matching TRBD1. J lost 0 bases, V lost 0 bases, and 7 bases had no gene match. Germline V lookup: CDR1 MGHRA, CDR2 YSYEKL. The CDR3 extends over 17 amino acids. CDR3 DNA: TGCGCCAGCAGCCAAGAAAAGAGGGGGCCAGTGAACACTGAAGCTTTCTTT. It encodes CASSQEKRGPVNTEAFF.

This clonotype came up a few times. This sequence joins TRBV2 and TRBJ2-2, with 7 positions matching TRBD1. J gave up 2 bases and V 6 bases, and 3 bases lay outside the gene matches. Germline-derived CDR1 and CDR2 are SNHLY and FYNNEI. The CDR3 loop spans 14 amino acids. The DNA for the CDR3 is TGTGCCAGCAGCAGACAGGGAAACACCGGGGAGCTGTTTTTT. Translation: CASSRQGNTGELFF.

This clonotype came up many times. CDR3 in DNA: TGTGCCAGCAGCACTGTTTTCGAGCAGTACTTC. Amino acid sequence: CASSTVFEQYF. The rearrangement uses TRBV28 and TRBJ2-7; no reliable D call. V lost 6 bases, J lost 6 bases, and 9 bases lay in between. This CDR3 spans 11 amino acids. Germline V gene lookup returns CDR1 MDHEN and CDR2 SYDVKM.

The chain employs TRBV20-1 and TRBJ1-3; 7 bases map to TRBD1. In germline, CDR1 is DFQATT, CDR2 SNEGSKA (reference sequence). The V gene end was trimmed by 6 bases and the J gene end by 2 bases; junction bases not matched to a gene: 7. The CDR3 covers 14 residues. The CDR3 DNA reads TGCAGTGCACCACCCACAGGGGCTGGAAACACCATATATTTT. Translation gives CSAPPTGAGNTIYF.

The chain combines TRBV27 with TRBJ1-2, with D tentatively TRBD1 (5 bases). The CDR3 extends over 12 amino acids. The ends were cut back, 8 bases at V and 10 bases at J, with 17 bases in the middle. The germline CDR1 and CDR2 sequences are MNHEY and SMNVEV (reference sequence). CDR3 DNA: TGTGCCAGCCGAGCCCCGCAGGGCATCTACACCTTC. Encoded protein: CASRAPQGIYTF.

V gene TRBV11-2 combines with J gene TRBJ2-1; D ambiguous. The germline gives CDR1 SGHAT, CDR2 FQNNGV. V was shortened by 3 bases and J by 7 bases, with 10 bases between the two germline ends. CDR3 size: 13 residues. CDR3 sequence reads: CASSFQGWNEQFF. In DNA form, the CDR3 reads TGTGCCAGCAGCTTTCAAGGGTGGAATGAGCAGTTCTTC. Full variable domain (remainder filled in from reference TRBV11-2 and TRBJ2-1): EAGVAQSPRYKIIEKRQSVAFWCNPISGHATLYWYQQILGQGPKLLIQFQNNGVVDDSQLPKDRFSAERLKGVDSTLKIQPAKLEDSAVYLCASSFQGWNEQFFGPGTRLTVL.

The table lists this clonotype with many counts. The CDR3 region is CASSLRGGYTF. The CDR3 DNA follows: TGTGCCAGCAGCCTCAGGGGAGGCTACACCTTC. The chain joins TRBV13 to TRBJ1-2, with a possible D match to TRBD1 (6 bases). The V gene's germline CDR1 is PRHDT and CDR2 FYEKMQ (reference sequence). This CDR3 contains 11 residues. Trimming left V 5 bases short and J 8 bases short, with 9 bases between.

This clonotype was recorded a few times. The V gene is TRBV9, the J gene TRBJ2-4, with D perhaps matching TRBD1 (5 bases). V lost 0 bases to trimming and J lost 8 bases, with 12 bases between them. Germline V gene lookup returns CDR1 SGDLS and CDR2 YYNGEE. The CDR3 spans 14 residues. The CDR3 region has the DNA TGTGCCAGCAGCGTAGGGGGCGAATACCACATTCAGTACTTC. Translation: CASSVGGEYHIQYF.

The sample holds a few counts of this clonotype. The gene calls are TRBV12-3 or TRBV12-4 and TRBJ2-1, with no clear D. V dropped 6 bases and J dropped 9 bases, with 9 bases sitting between them. The CDR3 extends over 11 amino acids. The CDR3 loop is CASRVMSEQFF. In DNA form, the CDR3 reads TGTGCCAGCAGGGTTATGAGTGAGCAGTTCTTC.

This clonotype appeared many times. The chain couples TRBV18 to TRBJ1-3; D not certain. From germline, CDR1 is KGHSH and CDR2 LQKENI. V shed 5 bases and J shed 3 bases, with 5 bases lying between them. The CDR3 extends over 12 amino acids. The CDR3 loop reads CASSVGGNTIYF. The CDR3 nucleotides are TGTGCCAGCTCAGTCGGTGGAAACACCATATATTTT.

This rearrangement joins TRBV7-9 to TRBJ2-1; perhaps TRBD1 as D (5 bases). V lost 2 bases, J lost 4 bases, and 9 bases lay in between. There are 14 residues in the CDR3. CDR1 and CDR2 from the germline V gene are SEHNR and FQNEAQ (reference sequence). CDR3 DNA: TGTGCCAGCAGCTTAACAGGCGTGTACAATGAGCAGTTCTTC. Protein sequence: CASSLTGVYNEQFF.

This clonotype was detected many times. CDR3 in DNA: TGTGCCAGCAGCTCGGGACAGCCGTTTGGGTCCATGAACACTGAAGCTTTCTTT. Protein product: CASSSGQPFGSMNTEAFF. The chain combines TRBV7-8 with TRBJ1-1; 7 bases are a match to TRBD1. J was trimmed by 0 bases and V by 4 bases; bases with no gene match: 14. CDR1 and CDR2 (germline): SGHVS, FQNEAQ. This CDR3 is 18 amino acids long.

The chain links TRBV6-2 or TRBV6-3 to TRBJ1-6, with D unclear. With 6 bases removed from V and 14 bases from J, the gap between germline ends came to 17 bases. Per germline, CDR1 MNHEY and CDR2 SVGEGT. The CDR3 loop spans 13 amino acids. For the CDR3, the DNA is TGTGCCAGCAGCGTATCTTTCGGCCGAACCCTCCACTTT. It codes for CASSVSFGRTLHF.

This rearrangement joins TRBV19 to TRBJ1-1, with 7 nucleotides matching TRBD1. J gave up 1 base and V 6 bases, and 2 bases lay outside the gene matches. Germline CDR1 is LNHDA and CDR2 is SQIVND (reference sequence). The CDR3 runs to 13 residues. The CDR3 region has the DNA TGTGCCAGTAGGACAGGGAGGAACACTGAAGCTTTCTTT. Its translation is CASRTGRNTEAFF.

This chain connects TRBV5-1 to TRBJ1-1, with D perhaps TRBD1 (5 bases). Germline V gene sequence: CDR1 SGHRS, CDR2 YFSETQ. CDR3 length: 15 amino acids. Deletions cut 3 bases from V and 0 bases from J, with 12 bases between. The CDR3 spells CASSSSGTVNTEAFF. CDR3 DNA sequence: TGCGCCAGCAGCTCATCCGGGACGGTGAACACTGAAGCTTTCTTT.

This clonotype has a count of ten or more. This chain connects TRBV12-3 or TRBV12-4 to TRBJ1-1; a weak D match, TRBD1 (5 bases). Trimming shortened V by 3 bases and J by 4 bases, and 12 bases separated the two germline ends. The CDR3 is 14 amino acids. The CDR3 sequence is CASSFGQGSTEAFF. The CDR3 region has the DNA TGTGCCAGCAGTTTTGGTCAGGGAAGCACTGAAGCTTTCTTT.

This clonotype was counted only a few times. This rearrangement joins TRBV11-2 to TRBJ2-6; D remains unclear. This CDR3 has 15 amino acids. Germline V gene data show CDR1 as SGHAT and CDR2 as FQNNGV. V lost 1 base to trimming and J lost 0 bases, with 4 bases between them. CDR3 in amino acids: CASSLALSGANVLTF. CDR3 in DNA: TGTGCCAGCAGCTTAGCTCTCTCTGGGGCCAACGTCCTGACTTTC.

This clonotype was observed a few times. The chain joins TRBV4-1 to TRBJ1-4, with a weak D call TRBD1 (5 bases). The CDR3 sequence is 14 residues long. The germline V gene has CDR1 MGHRA and CDR2 YSYEKL. V shed 2 bases and J shed 4 bases, with 8 bases lying between them. The CDR3 bases are TGCGCCAGCAGCCAACGCAGGGATAATGAAAAACTGTTTTTT. Protein product: CASSQRRDNEKLFF.

This clonotype was seen many times. The chain couples TRBV20-1 to TRBJ1-4; 7 bases map to TRBD1. Germline V CDR1 and CDR2: DFQATT, SNEGSKA (reference sequence). This CDR3 is 13 amino acids long. With 6 bases clipped from V and 7 bases from J, the junction kept 8 bases outside the gene matches. Written as DNA, the CDR3 is TGCAGTGCCCCAGGGGGATTGGGTGAAAAACTGTTTTTT. Translated: CSAPGGLGEKLFF.

Only a few counts were recorded for this clonotype. CDR3 residues: CSVEDPSADAIEKLFF. CDR3 bases: TGCAGCGTTGAAGATCCGTCGGCAGACGCTATTGAAAAACTGTTTTTT. V gene TRBV29-1 combines with J gene TRBJ1-4; D gene unclear. CDR1 SQVTM and CDR2 ANQGSEA come from the germline V gene. The CDR3 loop spans 16 amino acids. V gave up 0 bases and J gave up 7 bases, with 18 bases separating them.

This clonotype was found many times. The chain carries TRBV4-1 and TRBJ1-2, with no clear D. The CDR3 runs to 16 residues. In germline, CDR1 is MGHRA, CDR2 YSYEKL. V was clipped by 0 bases and J by 0 bases, with 11 bases between them. CDR3 nucleotides: TGCGCCAGCAGCCAAGATCGTAACGGAGCTAACTATGGCTACACCTTC. Encoded protein: CASSQDRNGANYGYTF.

In this sample, this clonotype turned up many times. The V call is TRBV20-1, the J call TRBJ1-4, with D unresolved. CDR1 and CDR2 from the germline V gene are DFQATT and SNEGSKA (reference sequence). Trimming stripped 2 bases from V and 6 bases from J, with 7 bases between. This CDR3 has 12 residues. CDR3 DNA: TGCAGTGCTAGACGGTCGGATGAAAAACTGTTTTTT. Its protein product is CSARRSDEKLFF.

Ten or more counts support this clonotype. CDR3 in amino acids: CASSLVRTAYNSPLHF. Written as DNA, the CDR3 is TGTGCCAGCAGTTTGGTCCGGACAGCCTATAATTCACCCCTCCACTTT. The V call is TRBV28, the J call TRBJ1-6, with D possibly TRBD1 on 6 matching bases. The V gene's germline CDR1 is MDHEN and CDR2 SYDVKM. Trimming left V 3 bases short and J 2 bases short, with 11 bases between. The CDR3 loop spans 16 amino acids. The full variable domain, with the rest looked up from reference TRBV28 and TRBJ1-6, is DVKVTQSSRYLVKRTGEKVFLECVQDMDHENMFWYRQDPGLGLRLIYFSYDVKMKEKGDIPEGYSVSREKKERFSLILESASTNQTSMYLCASSLVRTAYNSPLHFGNGTRLTVT.

This clonotype came up many times. This chain joins TRBV18 and TRBJ1-2; TRBD1 is a possible D gene (6 bases). This CDR3 spans 15 amino acids. V lost 3 bases, J lost 0 bases, and 11 bases lay in between. CDR1 is KGHSH, CDR2 LQKENI, per germline. CDR3 loop: CASSPRTDTNYGYTF. In nucleotides, the CDR3 is TGTGCCAGCTCACCCCGGACAGATACTAACTATGGCTACACCTTC.

This clonotype was recorded at least ten times. The rearrangement uses TRBV2 and TRBJ1-5, with TRBD1 matching over 7 bases. This CDR3 is 15 amino acids long. From germline, CDR1 is SNHLY and CDR2 FYNNEI. V gave up 5 bases and J gave up 6 bases; unmatched junction bases: 10. CDR3: CASSFRTGGGQPQHF. The CDR3 DNA reads TGTGCCAGCAGTTTCAGGACAGGAGGAGGTCAGCCCCAGCATTTT.

This clonotype was recorded at least ten times. This sequence joins TRBV7-3 and TRBJ2-5, with D perhaps TRBD1 (6 bases). The CDR3 contains 13 residues. V lost 5 bases and J lost 2, with 9 bases in between. Per germline, CDR1 SGHTA and CDR2 FQGTGA. The DNA of the CDR3 is TGTGCCAGCAGCCCCGGGACACAAGAGACCCAGTACTTC. Its translation: CASSPGTQETQYF.

There are many counts of this clonotype. CDR3 nucleotide sequence: TGTGCCAGCAGCCCTGGGGCAACCCAAGAGACCCAGTACTTC. It encodes CASSPGATQETQYF. V usage is TRBV7-2 and J usage is TRBJ2-5; the D gene is possibly TRBD1 (5 bases). The germline V gene encodes CDR1 SGHTA and CDR2 FQGNSA. Trimming removed 5 bases from V and 1 base from J, with 11 bases in between. The CDR3 contains 14 residues.

Only a few counts were recorded for this clonotype. V usage is TRBV29-1 and J usage is TRBJ1-4, with 9 bases aligning to TRBD1. With 6 bases clipped from V and 11 bases from J, the junction kept 13 bases outside the gene matches. The CDR3 sequence is 14 residues long. From germline, CDR1 is SQVTM and CDR2 ANQGSEA. The CDR3 is CSVGGTGSDRKLFF. CDR3 coding DNA: TGCAGCGTGGGGGGGACAGGGTCTGACAGGAAACTGTTTTTT.